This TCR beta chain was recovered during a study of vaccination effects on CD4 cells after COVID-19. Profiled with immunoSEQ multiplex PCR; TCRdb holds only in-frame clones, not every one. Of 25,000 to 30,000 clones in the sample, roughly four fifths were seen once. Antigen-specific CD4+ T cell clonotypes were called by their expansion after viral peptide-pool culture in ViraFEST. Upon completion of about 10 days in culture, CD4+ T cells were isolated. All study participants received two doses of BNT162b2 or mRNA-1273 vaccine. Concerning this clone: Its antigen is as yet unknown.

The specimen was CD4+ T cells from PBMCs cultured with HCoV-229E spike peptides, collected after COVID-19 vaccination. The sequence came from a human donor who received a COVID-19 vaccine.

The CDR3 DNA reads TGTGCCAGTAGTCCACCAGGGGACAGGAGCTACAATGAGCAGTTCTTC. This sequence encodes CASSPPGDRSYNEQFF. The rearrangement uses TRBV19 and TRBJ2-1, with 8 nucleotides matching TRBD1. Unmatched junction bases numbered 9, after V lost 5 bases and J lost 3 bases. Germline lookup yields CDR1 LNHDA and CDR2 SQIVND (reference sequence). This CDR3 is built from 16 residues.